These T cell receptor beta chains were read from a single sample in a study of CD8+ T cells in alopecia areata. Data came from immunoSEQ multiplex PCR; TCRdb stores just in-frame clones and leaves some out. This sample yields around 180,000 clones, of which 50% to 70% are seen a single time; 1.3% belongs to the top ten. The input for sequencing was CD4+ T cells sorted from blood, taken around week 49, from a patient treated with tofacitinib. These receptor sequences come from a human donor with alopecia areata. Each CDR3 is given with its conserved first and last residue. The order of the fields is clone size, D gene, V gene, J gene, CDR3 length, CDR3 protein, CDR3 DNA. A D gene is named only where the DNA matches it firmly. Some rows have no size entry. The others give once, few or many, or a class for an expanded clone.

.	.	TRBV30	TRBJ1-1	13	CAWSVNENTEAFF	TGTGCCTGGAGTGTAAACGAGAACACTGAAGCTTTCTTT
.	.	TRBV5-4	TRBJ2-1	14	CASSLDVGAGPQFF	TGTGCCAGCAGCTTGGATGTGGGAGCAGGGCCACAGTTCTTC
few	TRBD2	TRBV29-1	TRBJ2-6	14	CSAGGVSGANVLTF	TGCAGCGCGGGAGGGGTTTCTGGGGCCAACGTCCTGACTTTC
.	TRBD1	TRBV5-6	TRBJ2-3	16	CASSLAGRGRGDTQYF	TGTGCCAGCAGCTTGGCCGGAAGGGGGCGCGGAGATACGCAGTATTTT
few	TRBD2	TRBV4-3	TRBJ2-1	17	CASSEGTSGESYNEQFF	TGCGCCAGCAGCGAGGGGACTAGCGGGGAATCCTACAATGAGCAGTTCTTC
.	.	TRBV4-3	TRBJ1-5	16	CASSQDTVSLNQPQHF	TGCGCCAGCAGCCAAGACACAGTCAGTCTCAATCAGCCCCAGCATTTT
once	.	TRBV30	TRBJ1-5	15	CAWSTHGGHNQPQHF	TGTGCCTGGAGTACACATGGAGGTCACAATCAGCCCCAGCATTTT
.	TRBD2	TRBV2	TRBJ2-5	17	CASTKQRSGGAGETQYF	TGTGCCAGCACGAAACAACGCAGCGGGGGGGCTGGAGAGACCCAGTACTTC
many	.	TRBV11-1	TRBJ2-7	11	CASSSGYEQYF	TGTGCCAGCAGCTCGGGATACGAGCAGTACTTC
.	.	TRBV1	TRBJ2-1	18	CTSSQDLTLAGVYNEQFF	TGCACCAGCAGCCAGGACTTGACACTAGCGGGGGTTTACAATGAGCAGTTCTTC
few	.	TRBV5-1	TRBJ1-1	15	CASSSGPGPNTEAFF	TGCGCCAGCAGCTCTGGCCCGGGACCGAACACTGAAGCTTTCTTT
.	.	TRBV5-1	TRBJ1-2	15	CASSGGVQSKPGYTF	TGCGCCAGCAGCGGGGGAGTTCAGTCGAAGCCTGGCTACACCTTC
few	.	TRBV29-1	TRBJ1-6	15	CSVQAGSSYNSPLHF	TGCAGCGTCCAGGCGGGGAGCTCCTATAATTCACCCCTCCACTTT
.	TRBD1	TRBV6-1	TRBJ2-7	13	CATRDSITYEQYF	TGTGCCACCCGGGACAGTATAACCTACGAGCAGTACTTC
.	.	TRBV2	TRBJ2-1	12	CASSWGLEEQFF	TGTGCCAGCAGTTGGGGCTTGGAGGAGCAGTTCTTC
.	.	TRBV7-2	TRBJ2-3	15	CASSPLSGGTDTQYF	TGTGCCAGCAGCCCCCTCTCCGGGGGCACAGATACGCAGTATTTT
few	TRBD2	TRBV2	TRBJ2-1	14	CASLISGGFSEQFF	TGTGCCAGCTTGATTAGCGGGGGGTTCAGCGAGCAGTTCTTC
.	.	TRBV5-1	TRBJ1-1	15	CASSSRTDRNTEAFF	TGCGCCAGCAGCTCACGGACAGACCGGAACACTGAAGCTTTCTTT
.	TRBD1	TRBV5-1	TRBJ1-2	14	CASSEQTGVGGYTF	TGCGCCAGCAGCGAACAGACAGGGGTCGGGGGCTACACCTTC
.	.	TRBV5-1	TRBJ1-2	13	CASRPLGEYGYTF	TGCGCCAGCAGGCCGTTGGGGGAATATGGCTACACCTTC
.	.	TRBV9	TRBJ1-2	12	CASSGQHYGYTF	TGTGCCAGCAGCGGACAGCACTATGGCTACACCTTC
.	.	TRBV11-1	TRBJ2-3	14	CASSLGTSTDTQYF	TGTGCCAGCAGCTTAGGAACAAGCACAGATACGCAGTATTTT
.	.	TRBV7-3	TRBJ2-3	14	CASSLTPRTDTQYF	TGTGCCAGCAGCTTAACGCCGCGCACAGATACGCAGTATTTT
.	.	TRBV5-4	TRBJ2-2	15	CASSKTTIQTGELFF	TGTGCCAGCAGCAAGACTACGATCCAAACCGGGGAGCTGTTTTTT
few	.	TRBV5-1	TRBJ2-5	13	CASSSGRLETQYF	TGCGCCAGCAGCTCCGGGCGGTTAGAGACCCAGTACTTC
few	TRBD1	TRBV28	TRBJ1-4	14	CASSRTGGREKLFF	TGTGCCAGCAGCCGGACAGGGGGCCGGGAAAAACTGTTTTTT